This TCR beta chain was sequenced during a study of cytomegalovirus exposure and HLA in healthy donors. PCR employed 60 Vbeta and 13 Jbeta primers. TCRdb keeps only in-frame clones here, not all; method: immunoSEQ multiplex PCR. Among around 50,000 clones, 83% were seen once, and the ten largest hold 4.3%. Trimming left V 3 bases short and J 1 base short, with 10 bases between. The CDR3 is 15 amino acids. The germline V gene encodes CDR1 SGHTA and CDR2 FQGNSA. The chain employs TRBV7-2 and TRBJ1-5; no clear D. Source material: PBMCs. The sequence was obtained from a man aged 30 to 39 in good health and CMV-seronegative. As DNA, the CDR3 is TGTGCCAGCAGCTTGATTGGAGCAAGCAATCAGCCCCAGCATTTT. Encoded protein: CASSLIGASNQPQHF.